Following are 4 T cell receptor beta chains from one sample sequenced in a study of T cell changes during pregnancy in multiple sclerosis. The repertoire was sequenced with immunoSEQ multiplex PCR; TCRdb's copy has only in-frame clones and lacks some. Found here are approximately 74,000 clones, 85% to 95% of them singletons; the top ten hold about 2.2%. This specimen consisted of peripheral blood, obtained before pregnancy. The receptors were gathered from a female donor with multiple sclerosis, enrolled in a pregnancy study.

The rearrangement uses TRBV27 and TRBJ2-5, with a possible D match to TRBD2 (6 bases). Germline V gene data show CDR1 as MNHEY and CDR2 as SMNVEV (reference sequence). V was pared by 6 bases and J by 4 bases, with 18 bases between. The CDR3 is made up of 15 amino acids. The CDR3 sequence is CASSLQEGRGETQYF. The CDR3 coding sequence is TGTGCCAGCAGCCTACAAGAGGGGCGGGGAGAGACCCAGTACTTC.

Only one count was recorded for this clone. A read error may account for a junction end that differs from germline. The chain carries TRBV19 and TRBJ2-2; D not certain. CDR1 and CDR2 (germline): LNHDA, SQIVND (reference sequence). The CDR3 length is 12 residues. The CDR3 coding sequence is TGTGCGAGTAGCCTATTGGCCGGGGAGCTGTTTTTT. Its protein product is CASSLLAGELFF.

This sequence joins TRBV19 and TRBJ2-4; 7 nucleotides agree with TRBD1. Germline V lookup: CDR1 LNHDA, CDR2 SQIVND (reference sequence). The CDR3 has 14 amino acids. After removal of 5 bases from V and 3 bases from J, the junction contained 4 bases not matched to a gene. CDR3 coding DNA: TGTGCCAGTAGTGTGGGGACAGACAAAAACATTCAGTACTTC. Protein product: CASSVGTDKNIQYF.

The chain joins TRBV6-4 to TRBJ2-3, with 10 positions matching TRBD1. This CDR3 region has 15 residues. CDR1 MRHNA and CDR2 SNTAGT come from the germline V gene. Unmatched junction bases numbered 1, after V lost 0 bases and J lost 4 bases. CDR3 residues: CASSDSTGGADTQYF. For the CDR3, the DNA is TGTGCCAGCAGTGACTCGACAGGGGGCGCAGATACGCAGTATTTT.